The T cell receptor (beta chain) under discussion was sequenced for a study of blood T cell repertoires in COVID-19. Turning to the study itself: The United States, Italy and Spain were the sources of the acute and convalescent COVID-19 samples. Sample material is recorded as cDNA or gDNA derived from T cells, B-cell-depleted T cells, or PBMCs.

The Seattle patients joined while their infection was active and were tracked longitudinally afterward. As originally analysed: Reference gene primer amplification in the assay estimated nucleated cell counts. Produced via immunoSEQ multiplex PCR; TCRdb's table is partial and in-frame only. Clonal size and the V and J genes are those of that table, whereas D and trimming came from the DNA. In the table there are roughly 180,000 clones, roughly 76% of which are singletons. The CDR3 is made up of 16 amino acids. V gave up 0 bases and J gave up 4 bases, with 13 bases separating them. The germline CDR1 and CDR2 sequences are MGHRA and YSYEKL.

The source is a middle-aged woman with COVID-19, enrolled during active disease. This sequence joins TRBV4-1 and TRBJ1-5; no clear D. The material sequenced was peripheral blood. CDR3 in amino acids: CASSQDLNKINQPQHF. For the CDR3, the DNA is TGCGCCAGCAGCCAAGATCTTAACAAGATTAATCAGCCCCAGCATTTT.